A single sample is the source of the 18 T cell receptor beta chains below, sequenced in a study of blood T cell repertoires in COVID-19. Data came from immunoSEQ multiplex PCR; TCRdb stores just in-frame clones and leaves some out. The sample records about 210,000 clones, roughly nine tenths being singletons. The specimen was peripheral blood. The receptors originated from a man under 40 with acute or convalescent COVID-19.

This clone was picked up one time. The CDR3 region has the DNA TGTGCCAGCAGTTACTCGACAGTCTCCAAGAACACTGAAGCTTTCTTT. It encodes CASSYSTVSKNTEAFF. The chain carries TRBV6-5 and TRBJ1-1; D is perhaps TRBD1 (5 bases). Germline V lookup: CDR1 MNHEY, CDR2 SVGAGI. V was clipped by 0 bases and J by 1 base, with 12 bases between them. The CDR3 has 16 residues.

This clone was recorded a few times. The genes are TRBV7-2 and TRBJ2-7; D might be TRBD2 (5 bases). The CDR3 spans 14 residues. V lost 0 bases and J lost 3, with 9 bases in between. Per the germline V gene, CDR1 is SGHTA and CDR2 is FQGNSA. The CDR3 protein is CASSLARAVYEQYF. CDR3 bases: TGTGCCAGCAGCTTAGCGCGGGCAGTCTACGAGCAGTACTTC.

The V and J genes are TRBV11-2 and TRBJ2-7; D gene unclear. The germline V gene encodes CDR1 SGHAT and CDR2 FQNNGV. Trimming removed 5 bases from V and 6 bases from J, with 11 bases in between. The CDR3 has 12 residues. The CDR3 loop reads CASSLLLFEQYF. In DNA form, the CDR3 reads TGTGCCAGCAGCCTGCTATTGTTCGAGCAGTACTTC.

This chain joins TRBV29-1 and TRBJ2-1; TRBD2 aligns across 7 bases. The CDR3 totals 16 residues. After removal of 3 bases from V and 0 bases from J, the junction contained 8 bases not matched to a gene. The germline CDR1 and CDR2 sequences are SQVTM and ANQGSEA. This CDR3 is CSVEAPGEGSYNEQFF. The CDR3 DNA follows: TGCAGCGTTGAGGCTCCGGGGGAGGGCTCCTACAATGAGCAGTTCTTC.

The chain joins TRBV5-1 to TRBJ2-7; TRBD1 agrees at 7 bases. The V segment lost 4 bases and the J segment 0 bases; nucleotides outside the gene matches: 4. Per germline, CDR1 SGHRS and CDR2 YFSETQ. The CDR3 contains 14 residues. In DNA form, the CDR3 reads TGCGCCAGCAGCGGACAGGCCGACTCCTACGAGCAGTACTTC. As protein: CASSGQADSYEQYF.

This clone has a single count. The rearrangement links TRBV5-1 to TRBJ2-3; D call uncertain. The germline V gene encodes CDR1 SGHRS and CDR2 YFSETQ. V dropped 0 bases and J dropped 3 bases, with 11 bases sitting between them. The CDR3 consists of 15 residues. CDR3 sequence reads: CASSLASTRTDTQYF. CDR3 DNA: TGCGCCAGCAGCTTGGCCTCCACTCGGACAGATACGCAGTATTTT. Full variable domain (outside the CDR3, taken from reference TRBV5-1 and TRBJ2-3): KAGVTQTPRYLIKTRGQQVTLSCSPISGHRSVSWYQQTPGQGLQFLFEYFSETQRNKGNFPGRFSGRQFSNSRSEMNVSTLELGDSALYLCASSLASTRTDTQYFGPGTRLTVL.

V gene TRBV4-1 combines with J gene TRBJ1-5; D ambiguous. The CDR3 totals 15 residues. Deletions cut 1 base from V and 4 bases from J, with 11 bases between. Germline CDR1 and CDR2: MGHRA and YSYEKL. DNA for the CDR3: TGCGCCAGCAGCCAAGTGTTTGGCAGAAATCAGCCCCAGCATTTT. Translating gives CASSQVFGRNQPQHF.

This rearrangement joins TRBV19 to TRBJ2-1; a possible D gene is TRBD1 (5 bases). Germline assignment: CDR1 LNHDA and CDR2 SQIVND (reference sequence). Trimming took 3 bases from V and 4 from J, leaving 13 bases between them. This CDR3 has 15 amino acids. CDR3: CASSIGQGTYNEQFF. The CDR3 nucleotides read TGTGCCAGTAGTATCGGTCAGGGAACTTACAATGAGCAGTTCTTC.

J is TRBJ2-2 and V is TRBV5-4; perhaps TRBD2 as D (6 bases). The germline V gene has CDR1 SGHNT and CDR2 YYREEE (reference sequence). V lost 0 bases to trimming and J lost 3 bases, with 9 bases between them. The CDR3 has 15 residues. CDR3 sequence: CASSLERVDTGELFF. CDR3 DNA sequence: TGTGCCAGCAGCTTGGAGCGGGTTGACACCGGGGAGCTGTTTTTT.

The chain has TRBV4-2 and TRBJ2-6; maybe TRBD1 (5 bases). The length of the CDR3 is 15 residues. Trimming stripped 0 bases from V and 3 bases from J, with 6 bases between. Germline CDR1 is LGHNA and CDR2 is YNFKEQ. The CDR3 reads CASSQDRGGANVLTF. CDR3 in DNA: TGTGCCAGCAGCCAAGATAGGGGTGGGGCCAACGTCCTGACTTTC.

The chain joins TRBV19 to TRBJ1-6; D ambiguous. V was trimmed by 8 bases and J by 0 bases, leaving 8 bases between them. The CDR3 runs 14 residues. The V gene's germline CDR1 is LNHDA and CDR2 SQIVND (reference sequence). In nucleotides, the CDR3 is TGTGCCAGTGGTTACAGCTCCTATAATTCACCCCTCCACTTT. It specifies CASGYSSYNSPLHF.

This clone was seen once. The chain combines TRBV9 with TRBJ1-1; D ambiguous. CDR3 length: 13 amino acids. V was cut by 3 bases and J by 1 base, with 7 bases left in between. CDR1 SGDLS and CDR2 YYNGEE come from the germline V gene. In DNA, the CDR3 is TGTGCCAGCAGCGCAAACTCGAACACTGAAGCTTTCTTT. As protein: CASSANSNTEAFF.

V and J are TRBV9 and TRBJ2-7, with D perhaps TRBD2 (7 bases). Trimming cost V 4 bases and J 6 bases, with 20 bases left between them. This CDR3 spans 15 amino acids. CDR1 is SGDLS, CDR2 YYNGEE, per germline. CDR3 nucleotide sequence: TGTGCCAGCAGCCCCGACGAGGGGGGGTTTTTCGAGCAGTACTTC. It is translated as CASSPDEGGFFEQYF.

The chain employs TRBV28 and TRBJ1-1; TRBD1 might be the D (5 bases). The CDR3 is 12 residues long. The V and J ends lost 5 bases and 5 bases respectively, with 9 bases between them. CDR1 and CDR2 (germline): MDHEN, SYDVKM. CDR3 loop: CASSDRPTEAFF. CDR3 nucleotides: TGTGCCAGCAGTGACAGACCAACTGAAGCTTTCTTT.

This chain joins TRBV7-8 and TRBJ2-7, with a possible D match to TRBD2 (6 bases). Germline V gene sequence: CDR1 SGHVS, CDR2 FQNEAQ. CDR3 length: 14 residues. The ends were cut back, 0 bases at V and 6 bases at J, with 12 bases in the middle. The CDR3: CASSLATSSFEQYF. The CDR3 DNA follows: TGTGCCAGCAGCTTAGCGACTAGTAGTTTCGAGCAGTACTTC. Drawing the rest from reference TRBV7-8 and TRBJ2-7, the complete variable domain is GAGVSQSPRYKVAKRGQDVALRCDPISGHVSLFWYQQALGQGPEFLTYFQNEAQLDKSGLPSDRFFAERPEGSVSTLKIQRTQQEDSAVYLCASSLATSSFEQYFGPGTRLTVT.

The chain joins TRBV29-1 to TRBJ2-7; D remains ambiguous. The germline V gene encodes CDR1 SQVTM and CDR2 ANQGSEA. This CDR3 has 12 residues. Between the trimmed V and J ends, which lost 6 bases and 2 bases, there was a span of 11 bases. CDR3 sequence reads: CSVSVTPYEQYF. The CDR3 DNA reads as TGCAGCGTAAGCGTAACTCCCTACGAGCAGTACTTC.

This chain joins TRBV7-8 and TRBJ1-1; 7 bases align to TRBD1. Unmatched junction bases numbered 8, after V lost 5 bases and J lost 2 bases. The CDR3 has 15 residues. Germline V gene data show CDR1 as SGHVS and CDR2 as FQNEAQ. In DNA, the CDR3 is TGTGCCAGCAGCCCAAAGACAGGGTTTAACACTGAAGCTTTCTTT. Amino acid sequence: CASSPKTGFNTEAFF.

J is TRBJ1-3 and V is TRBV4-2; D may be TRBD1 (5 bases). The length of the CDR3 is 16 residues. CDR1 is LGHNA and CDR2 is YNFKEQ in the germline V gene. Between the trimmed V and J ends, which lost 0 bases and 2 bases, there was a span of 11 bases. The CDR3 here is CASSQEKIGAGNTIYF. The CDR3 DNA reads TGTGCCAGCAGCCAAGAGAAGATAGGGGCTGGAAACACCATATATTTT.